The present entry profiles one T cell receptor beta chain with its context. What it binds is unknown. Isolating CD4+ T cells followed more than eight days of culture. V lost 6 bases and J lost 0; bases outside the gene matches: 1. The CDR3 runs to 13 residues. This sample was taken from a study of vaccination effects on CD4 cells after COVID-19. Study summary: Expansion of antigen-specific CD4+ T cells with viral peptide pools was carried out by the ViraFEST assay before sequencing. General observations from the study: Late in the post-vaccination period, infection-induced and vaccine-induced clones underwent marked clonal contraction.

Sequencing used immunoSEQ multiplex PCR; TCRdb keeps in-frame clones, though not all of them. The data show about 70,000 clones, with more than 70% seen just once and roughly 2% held by the top ten. This chain links TRBV12-3 or TRBV12-4 with TRBJ1-2; TRBD1 aligns across 7 bases. The clonotype originates from a human donor who received a COVID-19 vaccine. The sequencing used CD4+ T cells from PBMCs cultured without peptide, collected before COVID-19 vaccination. The CDR3 protein is CASRDRANYGYTF. CDR3 DNA: TGTGCCAGCAGAGACAGGGCTAACTATGGCTACACCTTC.